This T cell receptor beta chain was identified in a study of tumor-infiltrating lymphocytes in primary liver carcinoma. Co-extraction yielded RNA and DNA from around 20-30 mg of unsorted bulk tissue. The authors made TCR beta cDNA from 500 ng total RNA with a constant-region primer. ARM-PCR, slightly modified, supplied the TCR beta libraries through three nested multiplex PCR rounds. A C-beta reverse primer and TRBV1-TRBV30 forward primers served in each of the first two PCR rounds, at ten to eleven cycles apiece. In TCRdb, the multiplex PCR reads were re-called with MiXCR into one record per CDR3 protein. The sample shows 95,000 to 150,000 distinct CDR3 sequences, 55% to 75% of them seen only once. The germline V gene encodes CDR1 SGHAT and CDR2 FQNNGV. The CDR3 spans 14 residues. On this clonotype: The junction differs from germline at one of its ends, possibly a read error.

The receptor comes from a woman aged 60-75 years with primary liver carcinoma and hepatitis B virus infection. This chain connects TRBV11-2 to TRBJ2-1; 8 bases match TRBD2. Sequences were obtained from liver tumor tissue from sampling region 1. Noted subset: tumor region T1, superior pole. DNA for the CDR3: TGTGTCAGCAGCTTAAGCGGGAGCGGCAATAAGCAGTTCTTC. This encodes CVSSLSGSGNKQFF.